The source of this TCR beta chain is a study of T cells in Graves' hyperthyroidism and ophthalmopathy (dated by TCRdb to between 2017 and 2020). In terms of the full investigation: Peripheral blood was collected at initial diagnosis, before any treatment. TCR V-J signatures able to tell the groups apart were searched for in a discovery cohort of approximately 95 patients, of whom more than 40 had Graves' ophthalmopathy and 55 to 60 had stable Graves' hyperthyroidism. Thyroid tissue and blood T-cell repertoires from six Graves' hyperthyroidism patients were also compared in the study. Whether ophthalmopathy could be predicted prospectively was tested in an independent validation cohort made up of 18 to 20 hyperthyroidism patients plus 17 patients who later progressed to ophthalmopathy. The 95 to 100 discovery patients were randomly split 7:3 into training and test sets. After blood sampling, hyperthyroidism patients were treated with methimazole at a starting dose of 30 mg daily, and ophthalmopathy patients were treated with high-dose intravenous methylprednisolone. According to the paper, TCR Vbeta CDR3 sequencing was carried out on more than 120 peripheral blood samples, which came from under 50 ophthalmopathy, about 75 hyperthyroidism and roughly 17 progressor patients.

What the research found in general, with its limitations: Sample size was not statistically predetermined, and investigators were not blinded to group allocation. Most expanded thyroid clonotypes (frequency above 0.001) were also detected in blood, a finding suggesting that blood repertoires may reflect thyroid immune responses. In validation, the model predicted progression to ophthalmopathy a median of 6.5 months before onset, with approximately 68% sensitivity and about 72% specificity. A model built on a 13 V-J signature distinguished ophthalmopathy from stable hyperthyroidism, reaching about 88% sensitivity and around 81% specificity in cross-validation and 80%/75% in testing.

Amplification of TCR beta CDR3 regions was carried out from RNA transcripts. For the first round of RT-PCR on the TCR CDR3, the HTBI primer set was used together with the Qiagen OneStep RT-PCR kit. The libraries were constructed in a second round of multiplex PCR and then size-selected and purified. Sequencing of the libraries was done on an Illumina HiSeq2000 using paired-end 100 bp reads. As for how the authors treated the data: SOAPnuke was used to process the raw data, with reads discarded if the reads contained adapters or uncalled bases, had a mean Phred below 15, or lacked an exact constant-primer or identifier match. COPE v1.2.5 was used to merge the high-quality paired reads, and each unique nucleotide sequence was defined as a clonotype. MiTCR v1.1 was used to align clonotypes to the IMGT TRBV, TRBD and TRBJ reference segments. Analysis was restricted to V-J combinations with a frequency above 0.0001, which covered 99.2% of repertoires. The TCS score was defined as F50 (clonal expansion) divided by E x V (chaos), with BLOSUM62-based TCRdist calculated between CDR3 peptides within each V-J. Welch's t-statistics and random forest reduced 500 to 650 V-J features to 13, which were used in a naive Bayes classifier (R e1071). Using fastp trimming at Q25 and MiXCR clonotype assembly, TCRdb reanalyzed the public sequencing data and kept in-frame beta chains. Each CDR3 protein appears once, grouped with its most common genes and DNA. The V and J calls and clone size are TCRdb's, not the authors'. This sample holds approximately 400,000 distinct CDR3 sequences; about 14% were observed only once. In total, the top ten clones hold under 25% of the sample.

This clonotype was detected many times. Its antigen target is currently unknown. No qualities accompany the bases; no much larger clone lies one base away. Hyperthyroidism patients were aged 18 to 65 years and newly diagnosed, with disease duration of less than 2 months. The study excluded patients with uncontrolled infections, other autoimmune diseases, pregnancy or lactation. Diagnoses were established on the basis of clinical symptoms, serum thyroxine and TRAb, thyroid ultrasound, and orbital computed tomography. Blood from progressor patients was drawn when they were first diagnosed with hyperthyroidism, before any ophthalmopathy symptoms appeared. PBMCs were isolated from 7.5 to 10 ml of fresh peripheral blood by Ficoll-Paque density gradient centrifugation. Progressor patients were defined as those initially diagnosed with Graves' hyperthyroidism in whom ophthalmopathy developed during follow-up. Total RNA was extracted using Trizol reagent, and RNA quality was assessed on an Agilent 2100 Bioanalyzer.

Material: blood. The clonotype comes from a man aged 25 to 45 with Graves' hyperthyroidism that later progressed to Graves' ophthalmopathy.

The sequenced DNA: TGTGCCAGCAGTTTGGTCCCGGGGGGCACTGAAGCTTTCTTT. This sequence encodes CASSLVPGGTEAFF. The rearranged segments are TRBV28 and TRBJ1-1; the best D guess is TRBD1, with 5 bases matching. V lost 3 bases and J lost 4 bases; the stretch between them is 12 bases long. The germline V gene supplies CDR1 MDHEN and CDR2 SYDVKM. The CDR3 spans 14 residues, from the cysteine through the phenylalanine. Kept here is only the CDR3 DNA, which spans 42 bases and is read in frame from base 1. This CDR3, with the reference TRBV28 and TRBJ1-1 proteins standing in past its ends, gives the full variable domain DVKVTQSSRYLVKRTGEKVFLECVQDMDHENMFWYRQDPGLGLRLIYFSYDVKMKEKGDIPEGYSVSREKKERFSLILESASTNQTSMYLCASSLVPGGTEAFFGQGTRLTVV.